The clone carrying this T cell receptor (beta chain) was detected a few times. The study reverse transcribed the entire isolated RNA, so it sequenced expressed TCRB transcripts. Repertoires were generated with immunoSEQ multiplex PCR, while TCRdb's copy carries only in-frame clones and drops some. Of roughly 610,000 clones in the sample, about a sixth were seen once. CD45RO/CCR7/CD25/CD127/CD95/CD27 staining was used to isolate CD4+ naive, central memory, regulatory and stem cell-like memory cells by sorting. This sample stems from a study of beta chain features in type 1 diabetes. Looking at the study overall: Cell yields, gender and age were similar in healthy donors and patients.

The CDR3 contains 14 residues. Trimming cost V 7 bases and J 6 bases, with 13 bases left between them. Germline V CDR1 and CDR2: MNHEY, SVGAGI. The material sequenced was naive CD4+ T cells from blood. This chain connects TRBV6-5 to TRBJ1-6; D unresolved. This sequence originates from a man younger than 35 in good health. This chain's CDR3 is CASTFRAINSPLHF. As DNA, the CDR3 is TGTGCCAGCACGTTCCGGGCCATTAATTCACCCCTCCACTTT.